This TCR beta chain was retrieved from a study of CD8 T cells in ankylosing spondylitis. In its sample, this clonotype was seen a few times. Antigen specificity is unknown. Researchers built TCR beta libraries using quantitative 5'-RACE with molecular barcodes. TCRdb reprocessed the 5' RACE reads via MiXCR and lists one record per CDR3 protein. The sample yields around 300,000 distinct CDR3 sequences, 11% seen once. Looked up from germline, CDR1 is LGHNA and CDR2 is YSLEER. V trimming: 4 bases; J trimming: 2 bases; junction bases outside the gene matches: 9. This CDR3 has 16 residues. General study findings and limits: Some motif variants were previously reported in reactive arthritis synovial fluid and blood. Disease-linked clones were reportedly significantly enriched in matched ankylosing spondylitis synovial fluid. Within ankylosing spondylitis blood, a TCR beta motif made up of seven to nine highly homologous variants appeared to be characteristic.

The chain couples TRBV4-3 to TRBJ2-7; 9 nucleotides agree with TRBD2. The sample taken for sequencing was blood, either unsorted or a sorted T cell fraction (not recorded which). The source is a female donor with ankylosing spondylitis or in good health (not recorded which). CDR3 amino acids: CASSPDLAGSPYEQYF. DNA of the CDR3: TGCGCCAGCAGCCCCGACCTAGCGGGGTCCCCCTACGAGCAGTACTTC.